A selection of T cell receptor beta chains follows, all from one sample in a study of blood T cells in healthy people across ages. TCRdb used MiXCR to reprocess the 5' RACE reads, holding one entry per CDR3 protein. The sample lists approximately 800,000 distinct CDR3 sequences, roughly 25% occurring once. These records were also assigned to another study, of T cells of mothers and their children.

Sequencing was done on a sample of blood. Source of these receptors: a boy between 10 and 17 years old in good health. The CDR3 runs from the conserved cysteine through the conserved F or W. Each record gives: clone size, V gene, CDR3 protein. Not every row has a clone size; where given, it reads once, few, many or a size class.

>.|TRBV4-3
CASSQDRTGMYEQYF
>.|TRBV18
CASSPPTGLDNQPQHF
>.|TRBV9
CASSPGTANLRRETQYF
>few|TRBV29-1
CSVDEGAKGNEKLFF
>.|TRBV12-3/TRBV12-4
CASSLRETGQPQHF
>.|TRBV10-3
CAISEESATGELFF
>few|TRBV29-1
CSAAGWDAGELFF
>few|TRBV7-9
CASNPAESYEQYF
>few|TRBV28
CASSPGTVGIWEKLFF
>.|TRBV28
CASSFGGGASVGAYNSPLHF
>few|TRBV6-1
CASSEAPGGVETQYF
>few|TRBV27
CASSSGQGLGSYEQYF
>few|TRBV27
CASSLKGLAGETQYF
>.|TRBV5-1
CASSLSRWGNSEQYF
>few|TRBV7-9
CASSLTQGAEVEKLFF
>many|TRBV7-7
CASSQQVTNTQYF
>.|TRBV6-1
CASSVGTTVQETQYF
>.|TRBV9
CASSVNQRDTGELFF
>.|TRBV12-3/TRBV12-4
CASSSRTGGGEKLFF
>many|TRBV4-3
CASSQVYSGGANIQYF
>.|TRBV18
CASSLDTGIGETQYF
>few|TRBV25-1
CASSGQGLGARGPHTDTQYF
>many|TRBV24-1
CATSDFGGYEQYF
>few|TRBV20-1
CSARGAGARRGTDTQYF
>few|TRBV6-5
CASSYSWTGGESGANVLTF
>.|TRBV5-5
CASSLEDTEAFF
>few|TRBV5-1
CASSFERSNEKLFF